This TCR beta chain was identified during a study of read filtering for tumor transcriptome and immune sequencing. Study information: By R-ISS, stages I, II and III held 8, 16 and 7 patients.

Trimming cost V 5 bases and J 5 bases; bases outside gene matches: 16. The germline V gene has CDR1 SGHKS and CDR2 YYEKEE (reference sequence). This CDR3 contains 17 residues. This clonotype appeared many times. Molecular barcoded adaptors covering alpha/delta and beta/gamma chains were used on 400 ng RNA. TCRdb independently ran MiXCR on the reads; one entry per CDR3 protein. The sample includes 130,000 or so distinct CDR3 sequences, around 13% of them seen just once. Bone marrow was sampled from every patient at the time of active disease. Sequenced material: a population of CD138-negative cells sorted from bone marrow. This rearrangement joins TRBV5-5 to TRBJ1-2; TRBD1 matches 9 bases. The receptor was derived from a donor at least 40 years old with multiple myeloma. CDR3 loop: CASRTTGGRRVKYGYTF. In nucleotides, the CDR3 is TGTGCCAGCAGGACTACAGGGGGCCGGAGGGTGAAGTATGGCTACACCTTC. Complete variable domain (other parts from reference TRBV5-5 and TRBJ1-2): DAGVTQSPTHLIKTRGQQVTLRCSPISGHKSVSWYQQVLGQGPQFIFQYYEKEERGRGNFPDRFSARQFPNYSSELNVNALLLGDSALYLCASRTTGGRRVKYGYTFGSGTRLTVV.